This TCR beta chain derives from a study of CD8+ T cells in alopecia areata. RNA, once extracted, was reverse transcribed into cDNA for use as the sequencing template. Generated by immunoSEQ multiplex PCR, the TCRdb table keeps only in-frame clones and is missing some. The table includes fewer than 110,000 clones, almost 60% detected once. Remarks on this clone: No antigen is known for it.

Treatment: oral pan-JAK inhibitor, 5-10 mg twice daily. Individuals with alopecia areata gave both lesional scalp punch biopsies and peripheral blood for collection. Trimming took 3 bases from V and 8 from J, leaving 11 bases between them. In germline, CDR1 is SGDLS, CDR2 YYNGEE. The CDR3 consists of 12 residues. Study conclusions and caveats: Under tofacitinib, fewer expanded CD8+ clones appeared among the top 100 scalp clones.

This TCR came from a human donor with alopecia areata. The chain has TRBV9 and TRBJ1-2, with a possible D match to TRBD1 (6 bases). Source: CD8+ T cells sorted from blood, taken at approximately week 60, from a patient treated with tofacitinib. The CDR3 region has the DNA TGTGCCAGCAGCGACAGGGTTCAAGGCTACACCTTC. As protein: CASSDRVQGYTF.